The T cell receptor beta chain described here comes from a study of T cell repertoires in cytomegalovirus infection. This clonotype turned up a few times. From germline, CDR1 is MDHEN and CDR2 SYDVKM. The CDR3 is 15 residues long. Trimming removed 6 bases at V and 2 bases at J, with 16 bases between. TCRdb re-called the reads through MiXCR, storing one row per CDR3 protein. The sample yields about 490,000 distinct CDR3 sequences, approximately 15% seen once. Sequencing input: CD8+ T cells from PBMCs. The source of this sequence is a human donor in good health (CMV status not recorded). Some clones in this sample may be carry-over from other donors' samples. The chain combines TRBV28 with TRBJ1-2, with TRBD1 as a possible D gene (5 bases). CDR3 protein: CASRDRWGVNYGYTF. The CDR3 DNA sequence: TGTGCCAGCAGGGACCGCTGGGGGGTCAACTATGGCTACACCTTC.